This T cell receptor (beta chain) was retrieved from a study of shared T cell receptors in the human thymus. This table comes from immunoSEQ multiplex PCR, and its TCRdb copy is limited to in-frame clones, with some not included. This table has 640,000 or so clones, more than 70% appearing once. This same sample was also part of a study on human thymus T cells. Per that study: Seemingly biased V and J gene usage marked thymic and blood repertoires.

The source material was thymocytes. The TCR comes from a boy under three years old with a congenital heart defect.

The CDR3: CASSLSRAGNTIYF. The CDR3 nucleotides read TGCGCCAGCAGCCTGAGCCGGGCTGGAAACACCATATATTTT. The chain has TRBV4-3 and TRBJ1-3; no definite D call. Per germline, CDR1 LGHNA and CDR2 YSLEER. This CDR3 has 14 residues. V dropped 4 bases and J dropped 2 bases, with 9 bases sitting between them.